The TCR beta chain under discussion was sequenced for a study of blood T cell repertoires in COVID-19. Turning to the study itself: PBMCs, B-cell-depleted T cells, or T cells were the source of the cDNA or gDNA that made up the material.

Germline CDR1 is MNHNS and CDR2 is SASEGT. The CDR3 totals 16 residues. The germline V and J ends were trimmed by 1 base and 4 bases, with 16 bases remaining between them. Under the authors' procedure: Counts of nucleated cells, estimated from reference gene primer amplification, were obtained. Sequencing was performed with immunoSEQ multiplex PCR; in TCRdb, only in-frame clones are kept and a portion is missing. D and trimming were read from the DNA, whereas the V and J calls and clone size are those reported in that table. The sample carries more than 65,000 clones, around 90% recorded once. This receptor was obtained from a man aged 55 to 70 with acute or convalescent COVID-19. This sequence joins TRBV6-1 and TRBJ1-2, with a weak D call TRBD1 (5 bases). Source material: peripheral blood. CDR3 region: CASSEGDGGRLYGYTF. CDR3 in DNA: TGTGCCAGCAGTGAAGGAGATGGGGGGAGACTCTATGGCTACACCTTC.